This T cell receptor beta chain was documented in a study of T cells in Graves' hyperthyroidism and ophthalmopathy (dated by TCRdb to the late 2010s). At the level of the whole study: Peripheral blood was sampled at the time of initial diagnosis, prior to any treatment. A discovery cohort of about a hundred patients, approximately 44 with Graves' ophthalmopathy and more than 55 with stable Graves' hyperthyroidism, was used to find distinguishing TCR V-J signatures. Whether ophthalmopathy could be predicted prospectively was tested in an independent validation cohort made up of 18 to 20 hyperthyroidism patients plus 17 patients who later progressed to ophthalmopathy. The 95 to 100 discovery patients were divided at random into training and test sets in a 7:3 ratio. The study also compared thyroid tissue and blood T-cell repertoires from a handful of Graves' hyperthyroidism patients. Once sampling was done, hyperthyroidism patients were given methimazole at a starting dose of 30 mg daily, whereas ophthalmopathy patients were given high-dose intravenous methylprednisolone. According to the paper, TCR Vbeta CDR3 sequencing was carried out on approximately 140 peripheral blood samples, which came from fewer than 50 ophthalmopathy, about 75 hyperthyroidism and about 17 progressor patients.

Ten or more counts support this clonotype. It lacks a known antigen. No much larger clone exists at a distance of one base, and base qualities are not known. Moderately to severely active disease, a Clinical Activity Score of at least 3, a NOSPECS grade of at least 4, and a duration under 3 months were present in ophthalmopathy patients. Patients with uncontrolled infections, other autoimmune diseases, pregnancy or lactation were excluded. Clinical symptoms, serum thyroxine and TRAb, thyroid ultrasound, and orbital computed tomography formed the basis for the diagnoses. Ficoll-Paque density gradient centrifugation was used to isolate PBMCs from 9.5 to 10 ml of fresh peripheral blood. Total RNA was extracted using Trizol reagent, and RNA quality was assessed on an Agilent 2100 Bioanalyzer. The research as a whole found: Most expanded thyroid clonotypes (frequency above 0.001) were also detected in blood, a finding suggesting that blood repertoires may reflect thyroid immune responses. In validation, the model predicted progression to ophthalmopathy a median of about 6.8 months before onset, with roughly 70% sensitivity and about 72% specificity. A 13 V-J signature model separated ophthalmopathy from stable hyperthyroidism, with 87.88% sensitivity and roughly 84% specificity in cross-validation and 80%/75% in testing. Sample size was not statistically predetermined, and investigators were not blinded to group allocation.

Reading from cysteine to phenylalanine, the CDR3 counts 17 amino acids. Here the CDR3 DNA is all that survives: 51 bases in frame from base 1. V lost 4 bases and J lost 4 bases; the stretch between them is 22 bases long. The germline V gene (reference sequence) provides CDR1 SEHNR and CDR2 FQNEAQ. The TCR beta CDR3 regions were amplified from the RNA transcripts. The TCR CDR3 was subjected to a first round of RT-PCR using the HTBI primer set and the Qiagen OneStep RT-PCR kit. A second multiplex PCR round built the libraries, followed by size selection and purification. The libraries were sequenced on an Illumina HiSeq2000 using paired-end 100 bp reads. The paper's data handling went like this. SOAPnuke was used to process the raw data, removing reads that contained adapters or uncalled bases, had a mean Phred below 15, or lacked an exact match to the constant primer or identifier. High-quality paired reads were merged with COPE v1.2.5, and unique nucleotide sequences were defined as clonotypes. Clonotypes were aligned to IMGT TRBV, TRBD and TRBJ reference segments using MiTCR v1.1. Analysis was restricted to V-J combinations with a frequency above 0.0001, which covered 99% to 99.2% of repertoires. A TCS score was defined as the ratio of F50 (clonal expansion) to E x V (chaos), with BLOSUM62-based TCRdist applied between CDR3 peptides within each V-J. Welch's t-statistics and random forest reduced 500 to 650 V-J features to roughly 13, which were used in a naive Bayes classifier (R e1071). The raw public reads went through TCRdb reprocessing: fastp at Q25, MiXCR clone calling, in-frame beta chains kept. Identical CDR3 proteins give one entry, which carries the most common genes and DNA. These V and J calls originate from TCRdb's pipeline instead of the authors' own analysis. The sample table shows roughly 640,000 distinct CDR3 sequences, and about a sixth are seen once. The ten largest clones take up about 3.5% of the sample.

Sequenced sample: blood. The V and J segments used are TRBV7-9 and TRBJ1-2, with TRBD1 tentatively as D gene (5 bases match). This receptor was taken from a woman between 35 and 50 years old with Graves' ophthalmopathy. The CDR3 here reads CASSSLLPGRLFYGYTF. The sequence in DNA is TGTGCCAGCAGCTCACTCCTTCCGGGACGCCTCTTCTATGGCTACACCTTC.